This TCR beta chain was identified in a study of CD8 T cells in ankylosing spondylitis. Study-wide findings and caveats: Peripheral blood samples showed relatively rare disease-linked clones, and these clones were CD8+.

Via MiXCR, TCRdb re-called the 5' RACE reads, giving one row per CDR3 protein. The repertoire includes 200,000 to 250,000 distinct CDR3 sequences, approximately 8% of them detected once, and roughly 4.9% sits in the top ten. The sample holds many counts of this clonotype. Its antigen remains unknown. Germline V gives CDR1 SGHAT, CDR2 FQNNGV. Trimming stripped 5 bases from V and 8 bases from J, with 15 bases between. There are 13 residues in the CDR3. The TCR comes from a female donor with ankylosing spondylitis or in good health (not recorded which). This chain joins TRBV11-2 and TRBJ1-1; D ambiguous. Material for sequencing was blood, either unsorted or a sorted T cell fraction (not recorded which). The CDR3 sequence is CASSLEASVEAFF. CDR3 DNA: TGTGCCAGCAGCCTCGAGGCGTCCGTGGAAGCTTTCTTT.